This T cell receptor (beta chain) derives from a study of blood T cell repertoires in COVID-19. V gave up 5 bases and J gave up 5 bases; unmatched junction bases: 4. This CDR3 contains 15 residues. From germline, CDR1 is SGHTA and CDR2 FQGNSA. Authors' data handling: Amplification with reference gene primers provided the estimates of nucleated cell counts. Profiled with immunoSEQ multiplex PCR; TCRdb holds only in-frame clones, not every one. For V, J and clone size, that table is used; D and trimming come from the DNA. Of under 350,000 clones in the sample, 80% to 90% were seen once. The source of this sequence is a man aged 35-49 years with acute or convalescent COVID-19. The chain employs TRBV7-2 and TRBJ2-2; 11 nucleotides match TRBD2. Sequenced: peripheral blood. CDR3 DNA sequence: TGTGCCAGCAGCCCCGGACTAGCGGGTACCGGGGAGCTGTTTTTT. It yields the protein CASSPGLAGTGELFF.